One and the same sample provided the 24 T cell receptor beta chains below, sequenced in a study of tumor-infiltrating lymphocytes in primary liver carcinoma. Unsorted bulk tissue, about 18-32 mg of it, served as the source for co-extraction of RNA and DNA. The authors made TCR beta cDNA from around 500 ng total RNA with a constant-region primer. ARM-PCR, slightly modified, supplied the TCR beta libraries through three nested multiplex PCR rounds. For approximately 10 cycles apiece, the opening two PCR rounds ran with TRBV1-TRBV30 forward primers and a C-beta reverse primer. Each CDR3 protein is one row after TCRdb ran MiXCR on the multiplex PCR reads. There are more than 70,000 distinct CDR3 sequences in the sample; approximately 70% occur only once, and approximately 19% lies in the top ten. The sequenced material came from liver tumor tissue from sampling region 1. The subset is: tumor region T1, superior pole. The receptor set was obtained from a man aged 35-49 years with primary liver carcinoma and hepatitis B virus infection.

This clonotype has at least ten counts. V usage is TRBV6-5 and J usage is TRBJ2-3, with D uncertain. Germline assignment: CDR1 MNHEY and CDR2 SVGAGI. V was pared by 5 bases and J by 7 bases, with 10 bases between. CDR3 length: 12 amino acids. The CDR3 protein is CASSPTPYTQYF. The CDR3, as DNA: TGTGCCAGCAGTCCGACCCCTTATACGCAGTATTTT.

The V call is TRBV12-3 or TRBV12-4, the J call TRBJ2-7; 7 bases are a match to TRBD2. The CDR3 spans 17 residues. V dropped 6 bases and J dropped 9; count of bases not matched to a gene: 23. CDR3 amino acids: CASSQFPGLVQSDVQYF. In DNA, the CDR3 is TGTGCCAGCAGCCAGTTCCCAGGACTAGTGCAAAGCGACGTGCAGTACTTC.

The CDR3 loop reads CASSSRSPAEYF. The CDR3 bases are TGTGCCAGCAGCTCTAGGTCCCCAGCGGAGTACTTC. The chain employs TRBV11-2 and TRBJ2-5, with TRBD2 as a possible D gene (5 bases). V was clipped by 4 bases and J by 12 bases, with 15 bases between them. Germline values: CDR1 SGHAT, CDR2 FQNNGV. CDR3 length equals 12 residues.

The chain joins TRBV7-9 to TRBJ2-3; D is unresolved. Trimming took off 7 bases at V and 5 bases at J, with 10 bases between the two ends. This CDR3 is 12 amino acids long. CDR1 is SEHNR and CDR2 is FQNEAQ in the germline V gene (reference sequence). The CDR3 nucleotides read TGTGCCAGCACCTTTTCTGGAGATACGCAGTATTTT. As protein: CASTFSGDTQYF.

This clonotype was seen more than once but under ten times. This may arise from a read error, as a much more abundant clone is one base away. This chain connects TRBV28 to TRBJ2-5; TRBD2 aligns across 9 bases. CDR1 is MDHEN and CDR2 is SYDVKM in the germline V gene. The CDR3 is 13 residues long. CDR3 in DNA: TGTGCCACCTTAGCGGGAGCGCAAGAGACCCGGTACTTC. As protein: CATLAGAQETRYF.

This chain uses TRBV5-4 with TRBJ2-7; 7 positions match TRBD2. J was trimmed by 6 bases and V by 4 bases; bases with no gene match: 13. CDR1 is SGHNT, CDR2 YYREEE, per germline (reference sequence). This CDR3 spans 15 amino acids. In DNA form, the CDR3 reads TGTGCCAGCAGCCTTGGGGGGGATTGCGGGATCGAGCAGTACTTC. Its protein is CASSLGGDCGIEQYF.

Details on this clonotype: The junction and the germline gene differ at one end; a read error may be behind it. The J gene is TRBJ2-3, the V gene TRBV5-1; maybe TRBD1 (5 bases). Germline CDR1 reads SGHRS; CDR2 reads YFSETQ. The CDR3 sequence is 14 residues long. The CDR3 DNA reads as TGCGCCAGCAACTCAAGTGACAGCACATATACGCAGTATTTT. Its protein is CASNSSDSTYTQYF.

In regard to this clonotype: A read error may account for a junction end that differs from germline. This rearrangement joins TRBV6-5 to TRBJ2-6; D possibly corresponds to TRBD1 (5 bases). CDR1 and CDR2 (germline): MNHEY, SVGAGI. CDR3 length: 18 residues. CDR3 DNA sequence: TGTGCCAGGAGTCTTTGGATAGGGATGAAAGCTGGGGCCGACGTCCTGACTTTC. Translation gives CARSLWIGMKAGADVLTF.

Points on this clonotype: It may be a read error: a sequence one base away is much more abundant. This rearrangement joins TRBV5-1 to TRBJ2-5; the D call may be TRBD1 or TRBD2 (6 bases each). Germline loops: CDR1 SGHRS, CDR2 YFSETQ. V was trimmed by 0 bases and J by 9 bases, leaving 18 bases between them. CDR3 length: 15 residues. The CDR3 region is CASSLEWGAVEAQYF. The CDR3, as DNA: TGCGCCAGCAGCTTGGAATGGGGGGCGGTGGAGGCCCAGTACTTC.

Regarding this clonotype: The junction differs from germline at one of its ends, possibly a read error. The chain has TRBV5-4 and TRBJ2-5; TRBD1 matches 7 bases. The CDR3 sequence is 16 residues long. Germline V gene data show CDR1 as SGHNT and CDR2 as YYREEE (reference sequence). The CDR3 DNA follows: TGTGTCAGCAGCAACGACAGGGAGAGGGGACAAGAGACCCAGTACTTC. Translated, it gives CVSSNDRERGQETQYF.

Comment on this clonotype: A junction end diverges from the germline sequence, so it may reflect a read error. J is TRBJ2-7 and V is TRBV28; D unclear. Germline CDR1 MDHEN, CDR2 SYDVKM. This CDR3 region has 12 residues. CDR3 nucleotide sequence: TGTGTCAGCAGTTACCGACCCTACAAGCAGTACTTC. Protein product: CVSSYRPYKQYF. The full variable domain, its missing parts supplied by reference TRBV28 and TRBJ2-7, is DVKVTQSSRYLVKRTGEKVFLECVQDMDHENMFWYRQDPGLGLRLIYFSYDVKMKEKGDIPEGYSVSREKKERFSLILESASTNQTSMYLCVSSYRPYKQYFGPGTRLTVT.

As to this clonotype: One end of the junction fails to match germline, which may point to a read error. The rearrangement joins TRBV6-5 to TRBJ1-4; 8 nucleotides align to TRBD1. The germline V gene encodes CDR1 MNHEY and CDR2 SVGAGI. The CDR3 totals 14 residues. This chain's CDR3 is CASSRQGRNKKPFF. The CDR3 DNA follows: TGTGCCAGCAGTCGACAGGGGCGGAATAAAAAACCGTTTTTT.

The sample holds many counts of this clonotype. V usage is TRBV6-1 and J usage is TRBJ2-7; 7 positions match TRBD2. This CDR3 is 15 amino acids long. V gave up 2 bases and J gave up 4 bases; unmatched junction bases: 8. Germline V gene sequence: CDR1 MNHNS, CDR2 SASEGT. The CDR3 nucleotides are TGTGCCAGCAGTGAACCTGCGGTGGGGGGGTACGAGCAGTACTTC. Protein sequence: CASSEPAVGGYEQYF.

A word on this clonotype: The junction departs from germline at one end; a sequencing error may be responsible. The genes are TRBV11-2 and TRBJ1-5; no clear D gene. Germline V gives CDR1 SGHAT, CDR2 FQNNGV. The CDR3 spans 14 residues. The CDR3 DNA follows: TGTGCCAACAGCTTGTCCGGGTATAATCGGCCCCAACATTTT. Its protein product is CANSLSGYNRPQHF.

The chain recombines TRBV4-1 with TRBJ2-6, with D maybe TRBD1 (5 bases). Germline V CDR1 and CDR2: MGHRA, YSYEKL. The CDR3 is made up of 16 amino acids. V shed 7 bases and J shed 2 bases, with 15 bases lying between them. The chain's CDR3 is CASNREAGTGANVLTF. For the CDR3, the DNA is TGCGCCAGCAACCGAGAAGCAGGGACTGGGGCCAACGTCCTGACTTTC.

For this clonotype: As the CDR3 is not closed by the conserved phenylalanine or tryptophan, this likely results from a read error. The V and J genes are TRBV6-1 and TRBJ2-7; no clear D. Germline V gene sequence: CDR1 MNHNS, CDR2 SASEGT. The CDR3 length is 13 residues. The CDR3 DNA is TGTGCCAGTAGTGAATGGGTTTCCTACGAGCAGTACTCC. It translates to CASSEWVSYEQYS.

Concerning this clonotype itself: With a much larger clone just one base away, this may be a read error. The genes are TRBV28 and TRBJ2-7; 14 positions agree with TRBD2. The CDR3 is made up of 15 amino acids. CDR1 MDHEN and CDR2 SYDVKM come from the germline V gene. CDR3 region: CAGSSWTSGRREQYF. The DNA of the CDR3 is TGTGCCGGCAGTTCCTGGACTAGCGGGAGGCGCGAGCAGTACTTC.

As concerns this clonotype: A much larger clone is a single base away; this may be a read error. This rearrangement joins TRBV25-1 to TRBJ2-3; the D is unclear. The length of the CDR3 is 12 residues. The V gene's germline CDR1 is MGHDK and CDR2 SYGVNS. In DNA form, the CDR3 reads TGTTCCAGCAGTGAAGGTTCGGATACGCAGTATTTT. This encodes CSSSEGSDTQYF. The full variable domain, with the rest looked up from reference TRBV25-1 and TRBJ2-3, is EADIYQTPRYLVIGTGKKITLECSQTMGHDKMYWYQQDPGMELHLIHYSYGVNSTEKGDLSSESTVSRIRTEHFPLTLESARPSHTSQYLCSSSEGSDTQYFGPGTRLTVL.

CDR3 in DNA: TGTGCCAGCAGCCTAGGGTCAGGGCACACCTCTGGGGCCAACGTCCTGACTTTC. Protein product: CASSLGSGHTSGANVLTF. The chain couples TRBV11-2 to TRBJ2-6; tentative D call: TRBD1 (5 bases). V gave up 5 bases and J gave up 0 bases, with 17 bases separating them. CDR1 SGHAT and CDR2 FQNNGV come from the germline V gene. This CDR3 has 18 amino acids.

As regards this clonotype: This sequence may be a read error, since a much larger clone differs from it by one base. The chain joins TRBV30 to TRBJ2-1; no reliable D call. V lost 3 bases, J lost 6 bases, and 12 bases lay in between. Germline-derived CDR1 and CDR2 are GTSNPN and SVGIG (reference sequence). This CDR3 is 13 amino acids long. CDR3 nucleotide sequence: TGTGCCTGGAGGGTGAACAGATTCAATGAGCAGTTCTTC. Its translation: CAWRVNRFNEQFF. The entire variable domain, with the rest obtained from reference TRBV30 and TRBJ2-1, is as follows: SQTIHQWPATLVQPVGSPLSLECTVEGTSNPNLYWYRQAAGRGLQLLFYSVGIGQISSEVPQNLSASRPQDRQFILSSKKLLLSDSGFYLCAWRVNRFNEQFFGPGTRLTVL.

Note on this clonotype: The CDR3 does not end in the conserved phenylalanine or tryptophan, so this is likely a read error. Because the CDR3's place on the DNA is in doubt, the DNA is left out and the CDR3 is given as listed by TCRdb. The genes are TRBV11-2 and TRBJ2-2; no check of the table's D call, TRBD2, against the DNA was made. 12 amino acids form the CDR3, both terminal residues included. Germline values: CDR1 SGHAT, CDR2 FQNNGV. The CDR3 protein is CASSHSLAGWFL.

In the case of this clonotype: Germline and junction disagree at one end, which may indicate a read error. The genes are TRBV20-1 and TRBJ2-1; 9 nucleotides match TRBD2. The germline gives CDR1 DFQATT, CDR2 SNEGSKA (reference sequence). This CDR3 is 15 amino acids long. The CDR3 loop reads CSASTLAGRYNEQLF. In nucleotides, the CDR3 is TGCAGTGCTAGTACGCTAGCGGGGAGATACAATGAGCAGTTATTC.

The chain joins TRBV29-1 to TRBJ2-3; 8 nucleotides match TRBD1. The germline V gene has CDR1 SQVTM and CDR2 ANQGSEA. This CDR3 has 14 amino acids. The CDR3 sequence: CNARTGRSPDTQYF. CDR3 nucleotide sequence: TGCAACGCCCGGACAGGGCGGAGCCCAGATACGCAGTATTTT.

The chain has TRBV29-1 and TRBJ1-1, with D possibly being TRBD1 (5 bases). Germline V gene sequence: CDR1 SQVTM, CDR2 ANQGSEA. Trimming cost V 7 bases and J 7 bases, with 13 bases left between them. The CDR3 consists of 11 residues. In DNA form, the CDR3 reads TGCAGCGCTTCACCCGGGGGTGAAGCTTTCTTT. It translates to CSASPGGEAFF.